The clone carrying this T cell receptor beta chain was observed once. What it binds is not known. The sample originates from a study of OX40 agonist ivuxolimab in advanced cancers. The overall study: Three patients, one with hepatocellular carcinoma and two with cutaneous melanoma, achieved partial responses.

This CDR3 is built from 15 residues. CDR1 SNHLY and CDR2 FYNNEI come from the germline V gene. V gave up 1 base and J gave up 7 bases, with 14 bases separating them. TCRdb's copy holds only in-frame clones and misses some; the assay was immunoSEQ multiplex PCR. The table includes 80,000 or so clones, approximately 86% detected once. Broader study findings: Specificity for antigen went undetermined in the expanded peripheral T cells.

This chain links TRBV2 with TRBJ1-5; D is perhaps TRBD1 (6 bases). Sequencing was performed on CD4+ or CD8+ T cells sorted from blood, taken in a trial of the OX40 agonist ivuxolimab. The sequence derives from an adult with an advanced solid tumor such as melanoma, head and neck, liver or kidney cancer. This chain's CDR3 is CASSEEQGEEQPQHF. CDR3 nucleotide sequence: TGTGCCAGCAGTGAAGAACAGGGCGAGGAACAGCCCCAGCATTTT.